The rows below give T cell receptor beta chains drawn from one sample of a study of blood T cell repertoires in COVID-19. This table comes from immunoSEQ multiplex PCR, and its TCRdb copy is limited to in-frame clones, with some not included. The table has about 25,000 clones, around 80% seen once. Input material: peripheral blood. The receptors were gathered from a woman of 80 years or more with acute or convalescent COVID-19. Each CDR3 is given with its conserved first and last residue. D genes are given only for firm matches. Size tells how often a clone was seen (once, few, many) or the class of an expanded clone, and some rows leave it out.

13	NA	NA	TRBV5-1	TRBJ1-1	TGCGCCAGCAGCCCGACAGTAGCCACTGAAGCTTTCTTT	CASSPTVATEAFF
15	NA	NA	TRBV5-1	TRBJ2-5	TGCGCCAGCAGCGCCTTCCCAGGAGGCAGTGAGACCCAGTACTTC	CASSAFPGGSETQYF
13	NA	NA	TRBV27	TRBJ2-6	TGTGCCAGCCGGTCCTCTGGGGCCAACGTCCTGACTTTC	CASRSSGANVLTF
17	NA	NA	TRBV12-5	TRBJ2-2	TGTGCTAGTGGTTTGAGCCCCGGGCGGGGATTCACCGGGGAGCTGTTTTTT	CASGLSPGRGFTGELFF
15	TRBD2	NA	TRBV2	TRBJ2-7	TGTGCCAGCACCAAAAGCGGGGGGGCCCCCTACGAGCAGTACTTC	CASTKSGGAPYEQYF
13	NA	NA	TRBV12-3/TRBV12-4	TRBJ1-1	TGTGCCAGCATCATCAGGGAGGGCACTGAAGCTTTCTTT	CASIIREGTEAFF
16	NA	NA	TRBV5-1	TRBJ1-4	TGCGCCAGCAGCTCCACCCAGGGGAATGCTAATGAAAAACTGTTTTTT	CASSSTQGNANEKLFF
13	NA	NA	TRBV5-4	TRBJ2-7	TGTGCCAGCAGCGCAACTCAGGGCGGCGAGCAGTACTTC	CASSATQGGEQYF
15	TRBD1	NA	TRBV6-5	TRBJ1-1	TGTGCCAGCAGTAGGGGGGACAGGGGAAACACTGAAGCTTTCTTT	CASSRGDRGNTEAFF
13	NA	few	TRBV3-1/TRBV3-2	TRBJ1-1	TGTGCCAGCAGCCTAAGAGGGAACACTGAAGCTTTCTTT	CASSLRGNTEAFF
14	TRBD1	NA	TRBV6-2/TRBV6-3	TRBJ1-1	TGTGCCAGCAGTTGGGGACAGGGCGCGCCTGAAGCTTTCTTT	CASSWGQGAPEAFF
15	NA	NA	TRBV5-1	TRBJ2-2	TGCGCCAGCAGCTTGAGACTTACGAACACCGGGGAGCTGTTTTTT	CASSLRLTNTGELFF
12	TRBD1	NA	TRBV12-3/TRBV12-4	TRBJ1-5	TGTGCCAGCAGCACCCGGGACAGGCCCCAGCATTTT	CASSTRDRPQHF
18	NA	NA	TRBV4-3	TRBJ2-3	TGCGCCAGCAGCCGCCGGTCGTTAGGCGGGGTGAGCACAGATACGCAGTATTTT	CASSRRSLGGVSTDTQYF